The rows below give T cell receptor beta chains drawn from one sample of a study of cytomegalovirus exposure and HLA in healthy donors. Sequencing was performed with immunoSEQ multiplex PCR; in TCRdb, only in-frame clones are kept and a portion is missing. This sample yields around 190,000 clones, of which around three quarters are seen a single time; under 2% belongs to the top ten. Sequencing was carried out using PBMCs. These receptor sequences come from a man aged 30 to 39 in good health and CMV-seronegative. The CDR3 runs from the conserved cysteine through the conserved F or W. D genes are given only for firm matches. Some rows mark clone size as missing; the rest say once, few, many or name a class of expanded clone.

abundance: .
d_gene: .
j_gene: TRBJ2-2
v_gene: TRBV6-1
CDR3nt: TGTGCCAGCAGTGAAGAGTCAACAGGCACCGGGGAGCTGTTTTTT
CDR3aa: CASSEESTGTGELFF

abundance: .
d_gene: .
j_gene: TRBJ2-7
v_gene: TRBV6-5
CDR3nt: TGTGCCAGCAGTCCCCCCGGAAGGACTAAAGGAGAGCAGTACTTC
CDR3aa: CASSPPGRTKGEQYF

abundance: .
d_gene: .
j_gene: TRBJ1-3
v_gene: TRBV5-3
CDR3nt: TGTGCCAGTCACGACAGTAACTCTGGAAACACCATATATTTT
CDR3aa: CASHDSNSGNTIYF

abundance: once
d_gene: .
j_gene: TRBJ2-7
v_gene: TRBV4-1
CDR3nt: TGCGCCAGCAGCCAAGATAGGGGGTATTACGAGCAGTACTTC
CDR3aa: CASSQDRGYYEQYF

abundance: .
d_gene: TRBD1
j_gene: TRBJ2-1
v_gene: TRBV2
CDR3nt: TGTGCCAGCACCACTATGACAGGGGGCGCCTACAATGAGCAGTTCTTC
CDR3aa: CASTTMTGGAYNEQFF

abundance: .
d_gene: TRBD2
j_gene: TRBJ2-4
v_gene: TRBV29-1
CDR3nt: TGCAGCGGGCAGCGGGATGACATTCAGTACTTC
CDR3aa: CSGQRDDIQYF

abundance: .
d_gene: .
j_gene: TRBJ2-4
v_gene: TRBV5-1
CDR3nt: TGCGCCAGCAGCTTAACCCTACTTGGAGAGCTAGCCAAAAACATTCAGTACTTC
CDR3aa: CASSLTLLGELAKNIQYF

abundance: .
d_gene: TRBD1
j_gene: TRBJ2-1
v_gene: TRBV19
CDR3nt: TGTGCCAGTAGTATGTCGAGGGGGCTAGGGGAGCAGTTCTTC
CDR3aa: CASSMSRGLGEQFF

abundance: .
d_gene: TRBD1
j_gene: TRBJ2-7
v_gene: TRBV13
CDR3nt: TGTGCCAGCAGCCCAAGTGGAAGGGACAGGGGTACCTTGAGCTCCTACGAGCAGTACTTC
CDR3aa: CASSPSGRDRGTLSSYEQYF

abundance: .
d_gene: .
j_gene: TRBJ2-7
v_gene: TRBV6-5
CDR3nt: TGTGCCAGCATTCAAGGGGCAGGGGCATACTACGAGCAGTACTTC
CDR3aa: CASIQGAGAYYEQYF

abundance: .
d_gene: .
j_gene: TRBJ2-3
v_gene: TRBV28
CDR3nt: TGTGCCAGCAGTTTAAACAGCCTCGGCACAGATACGCAGTATTTT
CDR3aa: CASSLNSLGTDTQYF

abundance: .
d_gene: .
j_gene: TRBJ2-5
v_gene: TRBV15
CDR3nt: TGTGCCACCAGCGGAATAAGGGGAATCCCAGAGACCCAGTACTTC
CDR3aa: CATSGIRGIPETQYF

abundance: .
d_gene: .
j_gene: TRBJ2-7
v_gene: TRBV7-9
CDR3nt: TGTGCCAGCAGCATACTATCCAACTACGAGCAGTACTTC
CDR3aa: CASSILSNYEQYF

abundance: .
d_gene: TRBD1
j_gene: TRBJ1-2
v_gene: TRBV10-2
CDR3nt: TGCGCCAGCAGTCGGGACAGTGACTATGGCTACACCTTC
CDR3aa: CASSRDSDYGYTF

abundance: once
d_gene: .
j_gene: TRBJ1-4
v_gene: TRBV6-6
CDR3nt: TGTGCCAGCAGTCCCCCGGGGATCGATGAAAAACTGTTTTTT
CDR3aa: CASSPPGIDEKLFF

abundance: .
d_gene: TRBD1
j_gene: TRBJ2-3
v_gene: TRBV9
CDR3nt: TGTGCCAGCAGCGTAGTGGGGACAGGGGGCGACGATACGCAGTATTTT
CDR3aa: CASSVVGTGGDDTQYF

abundance: .
d_gene: TRBD2
j_gene: TRBJ2-1
v_gene: TRBV7-6
CDR3nt: TGTGCCAGCATACCGGGACTAGCGGGAGCAGGCAATGAGCAGTTCTTC
CDR3aa: CASIPGLAGAGNEQFF

abundance: .
d_gene: .
j_gene: TRBJ1-3
v_gene: TRBV28
CDR3nt: TGTGCCAGCAGTTTTTCGCGCTCTGGAAACACCATATATTTT
CDR3aa: CASSFSRSGNTIYF

abundance: .
d_gene: TRBD2
j_gene: TRBJ2-1
v_gene: TRBV15
CDR3nt: TGTGCCACAAGAAAGACGGGAGGAGCTGAGCAGTTCTTC
CDR3aa: CATRKTGGAEQFF

abundance: .
d_gene: .
j_gene: TRBJ2-5
v_gene: TRBV11-2
CDR3nt: TGTGCCAGCAGCCAAATCGACAGTCAAGAGACCCAGTACTTC
CDR3aa: CASSQIDSQETQYF

abundance: once
d_gene: .
j_gene: TRBJ1-5
v_gene: TRBV19
CDR3nt: TGTGCCAGTAGTGATGACCCCGGGGGTGGAAATCAGCCCCAGCATTTT
CDR3aa: CASSDDPGGGNQPQHF

abundance: .
d_gene: .
j_gene: TRBJ2-1
v_gene: TRBV27
CDR3nt: TGTGCCAGCAGTTTTGGGTCTAGCGTAACTTACAATGAGCAGTTCTTC
CDR3aa: CASSFGSSVTYNEQFF

abundance: .
d_gene: .
j_gene: TRBJ2-3
v_gene: TRBV27
CDR3nt: TGTGCCAGCAGTGAGGGTTCACCAGATACGCAGTATTTT
CDR3aa: CASSEGSPDTQYF

abundance: .
d_gene: .
j_gene: TRBJ2-1
v_gene: TRBV6-5
CDR3nt: TGTGCCAGCAGTTACTCGAACACAAATGAGCAGTTCTTC
CDR3aa: CASSYSNTNEQFF

abundance: .
d_gene: TRBD2
j_gene: TRBJ2-1
v_gene: TRBV10-3
CDR3nt: TGTGCCATCAGCACGGGACTAGCGGGAGCCCTTGAGCAGTTCTTC
CDR3aa: CAISTGLAGALEQFF

abundance: .
d_gene: TRBD2
j_gene: TRBJ2-5
v_gene: TRBV7-3
CDR3nt: TGTGCCAGCAGCGCCGACCGGACTAGCGGGAGAGGAAAGACCCAGTACTTC
CDR3aa: CASSADRTSGRGKTQYF

abundance: .
d_gene: TRBD1
j_gene: TRBJ1-2
v_gene: TRBV5-1
CDR3nt: TGCGCCAGCAGCTACACGCCTACAGGGGAGGCTGGCTACACCTTC
CDR3aa: CASSYTPTGEAGYTF

abundance: .
d_gene: .
j_gene: TRBJ2-7
v_gene: TRBV9
CDR3nt: TGTGCCAGCAGCCCGAATCAAGGGGGATACGAGCAGTACTTC
CDR3aa: CASSPNQGGYEQYF

abundance: .
d_gene: TRBD1
j_gene: TRBJ2-5
v_gene: TRBV12-5
CDR3nt: TGTGCTAGTGGTTTGGATACTACAGGGGGCGCGGAGACCCAGTACTTC
CDR3aa: CASGLDTTGGAETQYF

abundance: .
d_gene: TRBD1
j_gene: TRBJ1-1
v_gene: TRBV9
CDR3nt: TGTGCCAGCAGCGACAGGGGGGATTTAGTGGCTGAAGCTTTCTTT
CDR3aa: CASSDRGDLVAEAFF

abundance: .
d_gene: TRBD2
j_gene: TRBJ2-5
v_gene: TRBV6-5
CDR3nt: TGTGCCAGCAGAAAGGGACTAGCGGCCCAAGAGACCCAGTACTTC
CDR3aa: CASRKGLAAQETQYF

abundance: .
d_gene: TRBD2
j_gene: TRBJ2-3
v_gene: TRBV4-2
CDR3nt: TGTGCCAGCAGCCAAGAGAGCGGGAGTGGGGCAGATACGCAGTATTTT
CDR3aa: CASSQESGSGADTQYF

abundance: .
d_gene: TRBD2
j_gene: TRBJ2-1
v_gene: TRBV28
CDR3nt: TGTGCCAGCAGCCGACTAGCGGGGGGGAAGTACAATGAGCAGTTCTTC
CDR3aa: CASSRLAGGKYNEQFF

abundance: .
d_gene: .
j_gene: TRBJ2-2
v_gene: TRBV28
CDR3nt: TGTGCCAGCGTCGCCCGGACCGGGGGGCTGTTTTTT
CDR3aa: CASVARTGGLFF

abundance: once
d_gene: .
j_gene: TRBJ2-1
v_gene: TRBV14
CDR3nt: TGTGCCAGCAGCCAAGCTAGGGGCCCATACAATGAGCAGTTCTTC
CDR3aa: CASSQARGPYNEQFF

abundance: .
d_gene: TRBD1
j_gene: TRBJ2-7
v_gene: TRBV5-4
CDR3nt: TGTGCCAGCAGCACCCGGACAGGGGGATACGAGCAGTACTTC
CDR3aa: CASSTRTGGYEQYF

abundance: .
d_gene: .
j_gene: TRBJ1-5
v_gene: TRBV15
CDR3nt: TGTGCCACCAGCAGAGTCTTGACATCACAAGGCAATCAGCCCCAGCATTTT
CDR3aa: CATSRVLTSQGNQPQHF

abundance: few
d_gene: .
j_gene: TRBJ1-5
v_gene: TRBV6-4
CDR3nt: TGTGCCAGCAGTGAAAGCTGGGGGCGCAATCAGCCCCAGCATTTT
CDR3aa: CASSESWGRNQPQHF

abundance: .
d_gene: .
j_gene: TRBJ2-7
v_gene: TRBV6-4
CDR3nt: TGTGCCAGCAGTGAATTAGCGTTCAGTGACGAGCAGTACTTC
CDR3aa: CASSELAFSDEQYF

abundance: .
d_gene: TRBD1
j_gene: TRBJ2-1
v_gene: TRBV29-1
CDR3nt: TGCAGCGTTAAGACAGGGGGCCGTTATGAGCAGTTCTTC
CDR3aa: CSVKTGGRYEQFF

abundance: .
d_gene: TRBD1
j_gene: TRBJ1-2
v_gene: TRBV10-3
CDR3nt: TGTGCCATCAGCAGGACAGGGTCCGCCTATGGCTACACCTTC
CDR3aa: CAISRTGSAYGYTF

abundance: once
d_gene: .
j_gene: TRBJ2-3
v_gene: TRBV5-4
CDR3nt: TGTGCCAGCAGCCTGGCTGGAGGCGGGACTCGCCCAGATACGCAGTATTTT
CDR3aa: CASSLAGGGTRPDTQYF

abundance: .
d_gene: .
j_gene: TRBJ1-6
v_gene: TRBV19
CDR3nt: TGTGCCAGTTCCACCCACCGGAGTTTTCGGTCACCCCTCCACTTT
CDR3aa: CASSTHRSFRSPLHF

abundance: .
d_gene: .
j_gene: TRBJ2-2
v_gene: TRBV10-1
CDR3nt: TGCGCCAGCAGTGAGTCAGGTCTAGCAGTGAACACCGGGGAGCTGTTTTTT
CDR3aa: CASSESGLAVNTGELFF

abundance: .
d_gene: TRBD2
j_gene: TRBJ2-7
v_gene: TRBV29-1
CDR3nt: TGCAGCGTTGAACCGCTAGCGGAGAGGGACTACGAGCAGTACTTC
CDR3aa: CSVEPLAERDYEQYF

abundance: once
d_gene: TRBD1
j_gene: TRBJ1-5
v_gene: TRBV7-9
CDR3nt: TGTGCCAGCAGCTCCGCCCCAGGGGGCGGTCAGCCCCAGCATTTT
CDR3aa: CASSSAPGGGQPQHF